Here is one TCR beta chain with its context. Antigen unknown. This sample is part of a study of OX40 agonist ivuxolimab in advanced cancers. Study results and caveats: In general, CD8+ T cells held more expanded clones than CD4+ did, on average.

The method was immunoSEQ multiplex PCR; TCRdb's version includes in-frame clones alone and lacks a portion of them. The sample lists about 40,000 clones, roughly 86% occurring once. Specimen: CD4+ or CD8+ T cells sorted from blood, collected in a trial of the OX40 agonist ivuxolimab. This sequence originates from an adult with an advanced solid tumor such as melanoma, head and neck, liver or kidney cancer.

In nucleotides, the CDR3 is TGTGCCAGCAGCTTCTTCACAGATACGCAGTATTTT. Its translation: CASSFFTDTQYF. The chain employs TRBV5-6 and TRBJ2-3, with D unclear. Germline CDR1 and CDR2: SGHDT and YYEEEE. V was trimmed by 2 bases and J by 2 bases, leaving 3 bases between them. CDR3 length equals 12 residues.